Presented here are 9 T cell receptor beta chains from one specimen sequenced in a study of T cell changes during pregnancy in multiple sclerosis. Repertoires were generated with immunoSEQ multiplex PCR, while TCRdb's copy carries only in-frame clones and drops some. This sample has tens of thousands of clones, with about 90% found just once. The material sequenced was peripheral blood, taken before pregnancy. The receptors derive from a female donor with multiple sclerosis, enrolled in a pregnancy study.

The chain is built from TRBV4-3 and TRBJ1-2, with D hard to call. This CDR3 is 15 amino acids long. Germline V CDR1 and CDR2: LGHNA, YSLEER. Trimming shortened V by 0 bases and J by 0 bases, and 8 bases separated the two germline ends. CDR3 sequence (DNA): TGCGCCAGCAGCCAAGAAACAGAAGCTAACTATGGCTACACCTTC. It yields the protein CASSQETEANYGYTF.

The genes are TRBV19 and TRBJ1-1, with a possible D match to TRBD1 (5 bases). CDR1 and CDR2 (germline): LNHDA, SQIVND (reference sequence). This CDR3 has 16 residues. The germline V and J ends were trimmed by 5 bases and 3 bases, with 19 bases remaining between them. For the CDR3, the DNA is TGTGCCAGTAGTCTACGCCCGTGGGGGGTTGACACTGAAGCTTTCTTT. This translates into CASSLRPWGVDTEAFF.

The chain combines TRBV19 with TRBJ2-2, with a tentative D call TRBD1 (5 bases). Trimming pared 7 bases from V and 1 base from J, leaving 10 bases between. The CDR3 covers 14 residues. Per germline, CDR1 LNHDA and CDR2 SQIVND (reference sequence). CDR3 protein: CASTPGWNTGELFF. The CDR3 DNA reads TGTGCCAGTACCCCAGGGTGGAACACCGGGGAGCTGTTTTTT.

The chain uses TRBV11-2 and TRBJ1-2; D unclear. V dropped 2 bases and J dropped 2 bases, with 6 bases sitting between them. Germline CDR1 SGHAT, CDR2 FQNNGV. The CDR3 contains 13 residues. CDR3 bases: TGTGCCAGCAGCTTATCTCAGAACTATGGCTACACCTTC. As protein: CASSLSQNYGYTF.

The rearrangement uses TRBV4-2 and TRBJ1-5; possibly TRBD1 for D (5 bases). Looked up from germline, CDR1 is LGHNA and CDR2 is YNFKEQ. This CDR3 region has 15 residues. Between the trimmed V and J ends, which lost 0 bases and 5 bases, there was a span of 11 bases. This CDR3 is CASSQEREGYQPQHF. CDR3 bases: TGTGCCAGCAGCCAAGAAAGGGAGGGGTATCAGCCCCAGCATTTT.

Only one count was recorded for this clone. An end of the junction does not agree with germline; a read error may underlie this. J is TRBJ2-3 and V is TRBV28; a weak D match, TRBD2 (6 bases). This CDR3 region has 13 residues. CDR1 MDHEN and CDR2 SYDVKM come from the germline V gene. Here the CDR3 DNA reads TGTGCCAGCAGTTTTGCCAGACCCGGGACTTCCCTTTTT. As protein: CASSFARPGTSLF.

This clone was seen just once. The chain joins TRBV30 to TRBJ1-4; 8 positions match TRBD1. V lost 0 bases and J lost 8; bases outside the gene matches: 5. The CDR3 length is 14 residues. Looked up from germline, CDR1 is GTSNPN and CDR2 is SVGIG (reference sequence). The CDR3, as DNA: TGTGCCTGGAGTGTACAGGGGGGTTTCGAAAAACTGTTTTTT. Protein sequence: CAWSVQGGFEKLFF.

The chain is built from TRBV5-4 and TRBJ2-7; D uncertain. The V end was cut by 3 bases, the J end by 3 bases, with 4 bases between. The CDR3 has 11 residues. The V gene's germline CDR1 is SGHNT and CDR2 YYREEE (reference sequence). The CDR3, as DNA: TGTGCCAGCAGCTCGCGCTACGAGCAGTACTTC. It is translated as CASSSRYEQYF.

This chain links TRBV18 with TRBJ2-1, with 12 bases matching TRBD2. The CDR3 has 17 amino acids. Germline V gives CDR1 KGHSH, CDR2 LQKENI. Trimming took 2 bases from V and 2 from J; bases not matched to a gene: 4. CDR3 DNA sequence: TGTGCCAGCTCACCAGAGGGACTAGCGGGCCCCTACAATGAGCAGTTCTTC. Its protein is CASSPEGLAGPYNEQFF.